These 4 T cell receptor beta chains came from one sample sequenced in a study of Tregs in tolerant kidney transplant recipients. The antigens of these receptors remain unknown. Sequencing was performed with immunoSEQ multiplex PCR; in TCRdb, only in-frame clones are kept and a portion is missing. There are approximately 44,000 clones in the sample; roughly 95% occur only once, and about 0.41% lies in the top ten. Material: Tregs from blood cultured with allogeneic cells. The receptors were sampled from a human donor in good health.

The V call is TRBV9, the J call TRBJ2-1, with 9 positions matching TRBD2. Looked up from germline, CDR1 is SGDLS and CDR2 is YYNGEE. Trimming cost V 4 bases and J 4 bases; bases outside gene matches: 9. The CDR3 spans 16 residues. CDR3 nucleotide sequence: TGTGCCAGCAGCTATCAGGGACTAGCTTCTTACAATGAGCAGTTCTTC. Translated: CASSYQGLASYNEQFF.

The rearrangement joins TRBV6-5 to TRBJ1-2; TRBD1 aligns across 7 bases. CDR1 and CDR2 (germline): MNHEY, SVGAGI. The CDR3 is 13 amino acids. With V trimmed by 6 bases and J by 8 bases, 9 bases remained unmatched. The CDR3 DNA reads as TGTGCCAGCAGGAGAACAGGGGTTATCGGCTACACCTTC. Protein: CASRRTGVIGYTF.

CDR3 loop: CASSSIPGRLSSYNEQFF. CDR3 DNA sequence: TGTGCCAGCAGCTCCATACCGGGGCGACTCAGCTCCTACAATGAGCAGTTCTTC. The chain uses TRBV7-9 and TRBJ2-1; D may match TRBD1 or TRBD2 (5 bases each). The germline V and J ends were trimmed by 4 bases and 0 bases, with 19 bases remaining between them. The CDR3 is 18 amino acids. Per germline, CDR1 SEHNR and CDR2 FQNEAQ (reference sequence).

The chain uses TRBV5-1 and TRBJ1-1; TRBD1 aligns across 7 bases. The germline CDR1 and CDR2 sequences are SGHRS and YFSETQ. The ends lost 4 bases at V and 0 bases at J; junction bases unmatched: 3. This CDR3 contains 14 residues. For the CDR3, the DNA is TGCGCCAGCAGCGTGGGACAGATGAACACTGAAGCTTTCTTT. Protein: CASSVGQMNTEAFF.